This T cell receptor (beta chain) was found in a study of cytomegalovirus exposure and HLA in healthy donors. Per germline, CDR1 SGHRS and CDR2 YFSETQ. The CDR3 covers 14 residues. V was trimmed by 4 bases and J by 1 base, leaving 12 bases between them. This clone showed up just once. 13 Jbeta primers and 60 Vbeta primers were used for the PCR. Produced via immunoSEQ multiplex PCR; TCRdb's table is partial and in-frame only. In the table there are approximately 140,000 clones, roughly 63% of which are singletons. The sequence was obtained from a woman aged 60-75 years in good health and CMV-seropositive. Material for sequencing was PBMCs. The V and J genes are TRBV5-1 and TRBJ2-7, with D unresolved. The CDR3 protein is CASSPGGKSYEQYF. As DNA, the CDR3 is TGCGCCAGCAGCCCTGGTGGCAAGTCCTACGAGCAGTACTTC.